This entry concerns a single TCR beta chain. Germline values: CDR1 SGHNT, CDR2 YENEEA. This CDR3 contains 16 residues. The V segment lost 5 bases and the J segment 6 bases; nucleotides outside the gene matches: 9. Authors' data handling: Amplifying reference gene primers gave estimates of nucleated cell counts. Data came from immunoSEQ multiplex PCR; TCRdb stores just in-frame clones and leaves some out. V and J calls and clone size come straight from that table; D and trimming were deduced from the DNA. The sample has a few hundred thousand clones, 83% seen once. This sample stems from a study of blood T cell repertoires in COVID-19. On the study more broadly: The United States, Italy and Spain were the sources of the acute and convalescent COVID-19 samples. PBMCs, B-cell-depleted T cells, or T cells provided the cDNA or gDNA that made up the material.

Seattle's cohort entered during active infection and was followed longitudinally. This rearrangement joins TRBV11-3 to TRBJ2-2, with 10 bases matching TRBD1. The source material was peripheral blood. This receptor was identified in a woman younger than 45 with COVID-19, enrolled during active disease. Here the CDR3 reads CASSPGTGVEAGELFF. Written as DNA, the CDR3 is TGTGCCAGCAGCCCCGGGACAGGGGTGGAGGCCGGGGAGCTGTTTTTT.